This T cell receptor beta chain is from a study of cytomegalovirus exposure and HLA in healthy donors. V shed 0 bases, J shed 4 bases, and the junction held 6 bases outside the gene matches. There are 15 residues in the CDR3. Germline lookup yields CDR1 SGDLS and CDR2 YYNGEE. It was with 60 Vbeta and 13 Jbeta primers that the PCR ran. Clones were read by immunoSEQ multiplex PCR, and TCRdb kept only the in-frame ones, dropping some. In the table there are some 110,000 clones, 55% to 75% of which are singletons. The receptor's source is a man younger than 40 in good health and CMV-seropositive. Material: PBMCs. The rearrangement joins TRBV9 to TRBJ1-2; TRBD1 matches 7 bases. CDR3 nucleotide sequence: TGTGCCAGCAGCGTAGATTCAGGGGGTGTCTATGGCTACACCTTC. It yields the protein CASSVDSGGVYGYTF.